This entry lists 15 T cell receptor beta chains sequenced from one sample in a study of control samples from healthy donors and cancer patients. Data came from immunoSEQ multiplex PCR; TCRdb stores just in-frame clones and leaves some out. The sample holds more than 100,000 clones, around 88% seen once. The sample taken for sequencing was blood. The source is a man aged 35-49 years in good health.

The V call is TRBV7-2, the J call TRBJ2-7, with 8 nucleotides matching TRBD1. Looked up from germline, CDR1 is SGHTA and CDR2 is FQGNSA. The CDR3 runs to 14 residues. V gave up 5 bases and J gave up 5 bases; unmatched junction bases: 8. CDR3: CASSPDRGRNEQYF. In DNA form, the CDR3 reads TGTGCCAGCAGCCCCGACAGGGGTAGGAACGAGCAGTACTTC.

V gene TRBV9 combines with J gene TRBJ1-3; TRBD1 might be the D (5 bases). V lost 0 bases to trimming and J lost 4 bases, with 11 bases between them. Germline CDR1 is SGDLS and CDR2 is YYNGEE. The CDR3 is 15 residues long. The CDR3: CASSVDQTAGNTIYF. CDR3 bases: TGTGCCAGCAGCGTAGACCAGACAGCCGGAAACACCATATATTTT.

This chain joins TRBV6-5 and TRBJ1-1; tentatively, D is TRBD1 (5 bases). Germline V gives CDR1 MNHEY, CDR2 SVGAGI. V gave up 6 bases and J gave up 1 base, with 12 bases separating them. This CDR3 is built from 14 residues. The CDR3 sequence: CASRPRERNTEAFF. DNA for the CDR3: TGTGCCAGCAGACCCAGGGAAAGGAACACTGAAGCTTTCTTT.

The V and J genes are TRBV5-1 and TRBJ1-2; D remains ambiguous. Germline CDR1 is SGHRS and CDR2 is YFSETQ. Trimming stripped 0 bases from V and 2 bases from J, with 5 bases between. The CDR3 extends over 13 amino acids. The CDR3 is CASSLEGNYGYTF. CDR3 DNA: TGCGCCAGCAGCTTGGAGGGCAACTATGGCTACACCTTC.

This clone was recorded a few times. In DNA form, the CDR3 reads TGTGCCAGCAGTTTATACGGATCCTCCTACGAGCAGTACTTC. Translation: CASSLYGSSYEQYF. This chain joins TRBV27 and TRBJ2-7, with D uncertain. This CDR3 region has 14 residues. Per the germline V gene, CDR1 is MNHEY and CDR2 is SMNVEV (reference sequence). V gave up 1 base and J gave up 0 bases, with 7 bases separating them.

The V call is TRBV6-5, the J call TRBJ1-3; D remains unclear. The V end lost 6 bases, the J end lost 1 base, and 10 bases lay between the germline ends. The CDR3 contains 14 residues. Germline lookup yields CDR1 MNHEY and CDR2 SVGAGI. The CDR3 DNA reads TGTGCCAGCAGGGACGGACGGTCTGGAAACACCATATATTTT. Its protein product is CASRDGRSGNTIYF.

The chain combines TRBV19 with TRBJ1-2; unclear D gene. The CDR3 covers 15 residues. Germline loops: CDR1 LNHDA, CDR2 SQIVND (reference sequence). The V and J ends lost 1 base and 3 bases respectively, with 12 bases between them. In DNA, the CDR3 is TGTGCCAGTAGTATAGTTTTTCGGTACGACTATGGCTACACCTTC. Translating gives CASSIVFRYDYGYTF. The whole variable domain, filled in from reference TRBV19 and TRBJ1-2, reads DGGITQSPKYLFRKEGQNVTLSCEQNLNHDAMYWYRQDPGQGLRLIYYSQIVNDFQKGDIAEGYSVSREKKESFPLTVTSAQKNPTAFYLCASSIVFRYDYGYTFGSGTRLTVV.

This clone was counted only a few times. The chain couples TRBV27 to TRBJ1-4; possibly TRBD1 for D (6 bases). Germline CDR1 is MNHEY and CDR2 is SMNVEV (reference sequence). The CDR3 sequence is 14 residues long. Trimming pared 10 bases from V and 4 bases from J, leaving 16 bases between. CDR3 coding DNA: TGTGCCACGATGTTGAACAGGGATAATGAAAAACTGTTTTTT. Protein sequence: CATMLNRDNEKLFF.

The gene calls are TRBV18 and TRBJ2-3; TRBD2 aligns across 11 bases. The CDR3 extends over 15 amino acids. The V and J ends lost 9 bases and 4 bases, in that order; junction bases with no gene match: 9. The germline gives CDR1 KGHSH, CDR2 LQKENI. CDR3 in amino acids: CASSGLAVRADTQYF. The CDR3 region has the DNA TGTGCCAGTTCGGGACTAGCGGTTAGGGCAGATACGCAGTATTTT.

The genes are TRBV2 and TRBJ1-5, with D possibly TRBD1 on 6 matching bases. The CDR3 has 13 residues. V shed 6 bases and J shed 6 bases, with 12 bases lying between them. In germline, CDR1 is SNHLY, CDR2 FYNNEI. CDR3 DNA: TGTGCCAGCAGAGGGGGGGCCGGTCAGCCCCAGCATTTT. Protein product: CASRGGAGQPQHF. Filled out from reference TRBV2 and TRBJ1-5, the complete variable domain reads EPEVTQTPSHQVTQMGQEVILRCVPISNHLYFYWYRQILGQKVEFLVSFYNNEISEKSEIFDDQFSVERPDGSNFTLKIRSTKLEDSAMYFCASRGGAGQPQHFGDGTRLSIL.

The chain carries TRBV6-6 and TRBJ2-4; D might be TRBD1 (6 bases). V gave up 6 bases and J gave up 3 bases, with 15 bases separating them. Germline V gene data show CDR1 as MNHNY and CDR2 as SVGAGI (reference sequence). The CDR3 totals 15 residues. This chain's CDR3 is CASRGQAPDKNIQYF. CDR3 DNA: TGTGCCAGCAGGGGACAAGCCCCTGACAAAAACATTCAGTACTTC.

This chain uses TRBV2 with TRBJ2-7, with 9 nucleotides matching TRBD1. V was pared by 8 bases and J by 2 bases, with 10 bases of the junction left unmatched. The CDR3 runs 15 residues. Germline V CDR1 and CDR2: SNHLY, FYNNEI. The CDR3 bases are TGTGCCAGCGCCCCCGGGACAGGGATCACCTACGAGCAGTACTTC. Translating gives CASAPGTGITYEQYF.

The rearrangement links TRBV7-8 to TRBJ1-1; 9 bases are shared with TRBD1. Germline CDR1 and CDR2: SGHVS and FQNEAQ. The trim removed 2 bases at V and 2 bases at J, leaving 3 bases unmatched. CDR3 size: 15 residues. This chain's CDR3 is CASSLPTGGNTEAFF. The CDR3 nucleotides are TGTGCCAGCAGCTTACCGACAGGGGGAAACACTGAAGCTTTCTTT.

In the case of this clone: Other nucleotide sequences from this sample produce the same CDR3. This chain connects TRBV7-3 to TRBJ2-3, with TRBD2 matching over 7 bases. With 5 bases clipped from V and 4 bases from J, the junction kept 12 bases outside the gene matches. The CDR3 has 16 residues. Germline V lookup: CDR1 SGHTA, CDR2 FQGTGA. CDR3: CASSISGGGRADTQYF. CDR3 coding DNA: TGTGCCAGCAGCATAAGTGGGGGGGGAAGGGCAGATACGCAGTATTTT. Variable domain in full (rest from reference TRBV7-3 and TRBJ2-3): GAGVSQTPSNKVTEKGKYVELRCDPISGHTALYWYRQSLGQGPEFLIYFQGTGAADDSGLPNDRFFAVRPEGSVSTLKIQRTERGDSAVYLCASSISGGGRADTQYFGPGTRLTVL.

The chain recombines TRBV10-1 with TRBJ1-2; 9 bases are a match to TRBD1. V dropped 5 bases and J dropped 4; count of bases not matched to a gene: 2. The CDR3 is made up of 13 amino acids. Germline CDR1 and CDR2: WNHNN and SYGVQD (reference sequence). CDR3 amino acids: CASSWDRAYGYTF. The CDR3 coding sequence is TGCGCCAGCAGTTGGGACAGGGCCTATGGCTACACCTTC.